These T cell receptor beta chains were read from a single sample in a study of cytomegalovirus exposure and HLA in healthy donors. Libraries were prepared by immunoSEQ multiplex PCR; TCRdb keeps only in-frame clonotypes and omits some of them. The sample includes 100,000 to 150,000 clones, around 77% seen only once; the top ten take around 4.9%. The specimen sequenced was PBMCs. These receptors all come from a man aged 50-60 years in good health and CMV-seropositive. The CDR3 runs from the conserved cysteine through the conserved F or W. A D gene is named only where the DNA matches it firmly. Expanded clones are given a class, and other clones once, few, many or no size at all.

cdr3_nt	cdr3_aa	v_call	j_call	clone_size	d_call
TGTGCCAGCATCAGGGGGGCAATTTATATTTTTGAGACCCAGTACTTC	CASIRGAIYIFETQYF	TRBV21-1	TRBJ2-5	NA	NA
TGTGCCAGCAGCGTAGACCGGGGATTAGCCAAAAACATGCAGTACTTC	CASSVDRGLAKNMQYF	TRBV9	TRBJ2-4	NA	NA
TGTTCCAGCAGCTCCCTTAGGACAGGGGGTAGGGTCAATGAGCAGTTCTTC	CSSSSLRTGGRVNEQFF	TRBV7-9	TRBJ2-1	NA	TRBD1
TGTGCCAGCAGTTACTCGGGGACGGGGGTCTATGGCTACACCTTC	CASSYSGTGVYGYTF	TRBV6-5	TRBJ1-2	few	NA
TGTGCCAGCTCACCAGGACAGGGCTACGGCACTGAAGCTTTCTTT	CASSPGQGYGTEAFF	TRBV18	TRBJ1-1	NA	TRBD1
TGTGCCATCAGTCCCAGGGGCAGCAATCAGCCCCAGCATTTT	CAISPRGSNQPQHF	TRBV10-3	TRBJ1-5	few	NA
TGTGCCAGCAGCTTAGCCAGGGGTAATGAGCAGTTCTTC	CASSLARGNEQFF	TRBV7-9	TRBJ2-1	NA	NA
TGTGCCAGCTCACCACCGACAGTCTATGGCTACACCTTC	CASSPPTVYGYTF	TRBV18	TRBJ1-2	NA	NA
TGTGCCAGCAGCTTTACGTGGGCGGGAGGCCGCAATGAGCAGTTCTTC	CASSFTWAGGRNEQFF	TRBV7-2	TRBJ2-1	NA	TRBD2
TGCAGCGTTACGGACAGGGCTGGGTACGAGCAGTACTTC	CSVTDRAGYEQYF	TRBV29-1	TRBJ2-7	few	TRBD1
TGTGCCAGCTCACCTGGGCAGCAAGAGACCCAGTACTTC	CASSPGQQETQYF	TRBV18	TRBJ2-5	few	NA
TGTGCCAGCAGCTTTTCGCGGGTTGGCTATGGCTACACCTTC	CASSFSRVGYGYTF	TRBV5-6	TRBJ1-2	once	NA
TGTGCCAGCAGCCTTTGGACAGGGGGGGGCGACGAGCAGTACTTC	CASSLWTGGGDEQYF	TRBV5-4	TRBJ2-7	few	TRBD1
TGTGCCAGCAGTTACTCGATTCCCAGAAACTATGGCTACACCTTC	CASSYSIPRNYGYTF	TRBV6-5	TRBJ1-2	NA	NA
TGTGCCAGCAGTTACCGGGACAGGGGTTTTGGCCAGCCCCAGCATTTT	CASSYRDRGFGQPQHF	TRBV6-5	TRBJ1-5	NA	TRBD1
TGTGCCAGCAGTCCCGCCCGGGGGGCGCGGACTGAAGCTTTCTTT	CASSPARGARTEAFF	TRBV25-1	TRBJ1-1	NA	NA
TGTGCCATCAGTGAGAGCCAAGCGGCCCGCGGGGAGCAGTACTTC	CAISESQAARGEQYF	TRBV10-3	TRBJ2-7	NA	NA
TGTGCCAGTAGTTCCGGACAGGGAGGCCTTGGCTACACCTTC	CASSSGQGGLGYTF	TRBV19	TRBJ1-2	NA	TRBD1
TGTGCCAGCAGCTCCCGGGGAGGGGCGCAGAACACCGGGGAGCTGTTTTTT	CASSSRGGAQNTGELFF	TRBV7-8	TRBJ2-2	NA	TRBD2
TGTGCCAGCAGCTACTTTGGACAGGGCCGGATGAACACTGAAGCTTTCTTT	CASSYFGQGRMNTEAFF	TRBV5-8	TRBJ1-1	NA	TRBD1
TGTGCCAGCAGTGTCGGGGGACAGGTGAGCTACAATGAGCAGTTCTTC	CASSVGGQVSYNEQFF	TRBV6-1	TRBJ2-1	NA	TRBD1
TGTGCCAGCAGATCCGGGACAGGCAAGGCGGATACGCAGTATTTT	CASRSGTGKADTQYF	TRBV6-5	TRBJ2-3	NA	TRBD1
TGTGCCAGCAGCCCCGGACAGGTTTGGAACGAGCAGTACTTC	CASSPGQVWNEQYF	TRBV4-2	TRBJ2-7	NA	TRBD1
TGTGCCAGCAGCGTGGGACAGGCCCCCGGCGGCTACACCTTC	CASSVGQAPGGYTF	TRBV7-9	TRBJ1-2	once	TRBD1
TGTGCCAGCAGCCCAGGGGCAGGAAGGGTGAACACTGAAGCTTTCTTT	CASSPGAGRVNTEAFF	TRBV7-9	TRBJ1-1	NA	NA
TGTGCCAGCAGTTACCTTGCAGCAGGGTTGGCCGAGCAGTACTTC	CASSYLAAGLAEQYF	TRBV6-6	TRBJ2-7	NA	NA
TGTGCCAGCAGTCTAGCGGGGGGACAAGAGACCCAGTACTTC	CASSLAGGQETQYF	TRBV25-1	TRBJ2-5	NA	TRBD2
TGTGCCAGCAGCCCACAGCACGGCACCGGGGAGCTGTTTTTT	CASSPQHGTGELFF	TRBV9	TRBJ2-2	NA	NA
TGTGCCAGCAGTATGGACATTTATGGCTACACCTTC	CASSMDIYGYTF	TRBV2	TRBJ1-2	NA	NA
TGTGCCAGCAGCCAAGCTATTCCGGGACTACATACGCAGTATTTT	CASSQAIPGLHTQYF	TRBV4-2	TRBJ2-3	NA	TRBD2
TGTGCCAGCAGTACCATGGCGGGGGGCAATCAGCCCCAGCATTTT	CASSTMAGGNQPQHF	TRBV6-1	TRBJ1-5	many	NA
TGTGCCTGGAGTGTACAGGGGAGAACTGAAGCCTTCTTT	CAWSVQGRTEAFF	TRBV30	TRBJ1-1	NA	TRBD1
TGCAGCGTTGAAGCAGCGGGGAACTCTGGAAACACCATATATTTT	CSVEAAGNSGNTIYF	TRBV29-1	TRBJ1-3	NA	NA
TGCGCCAGCAGCGGGACTAGCGGTAACACCGGGGAGCTGTTTTTT	CASSGTSGNTGELFF	TRBV5-1	TRBJ2-2	NA	TRBD2
TGTGCCACCAGCAGAGAAACAGGGGGCGAAGGAAACACCATATATTTT	CATSRETGGEGNTIYF	TRBV15	TRBJ1-3	NA	TRBD1
TGTGCCAGTAATACAAGAGCACTTCCCGGGAATGAGCAGTTCTTC	CASNTRALPGNEQFF	TRBV19	TRBJ2-1	few	NA
TGCGCCAGCAGCCAAGATGAGAGGATATATGGCTACACCTTC	CASSQDERIYGYTF	TRBV4-1	TRBJ1-2	NA	NA
TGTGCCAGCAGTGAAATTGAAGGGGGCATGGGCTACACCTTC	CASSEIEGGMGYTF	TRBV6-1	TRBJ1-2	NA	TRBD1
TGTGCCAGCAGCTTCATGGGGACAGTGGACGAGCAGTACTTC	CASSFMGTVDEQYF	TRBV7-2	TRBJ2-7	NA	TRBD1
TGTGCCAGTACCCCTAGCGGGGCGTACAATGAGCAGTTCTTC	CASTPSGAYNEQFF	TRBV28	TRBJ2-1	NA	TRBD2
TGTGCCTGGGGACAGGGGACTAGCAATCAGCCCCAGCATTTT	CAWGQGTSNQPQHF	TRBV30	TRBJ1-5	NA	TRBD1
TGTGCCAGCAGCGGAGCCCCGGGACAGGGACACACTGAAGCTTTCTTT	CASSGAPGQGHTEAFF	TRBV9	TRBJ1-1	NA	TRBD1
TGTGCCAGCAGCGGCCCCGGACAGGGACCGAACACTGAAGCTTTCTTT	CASSGPGQGPNTEAFF	TRBV9	TRBJ1-1	NA	TRBD1
TGTGCCAGCAGCTTAACGAGGGAAAGCGAGCAGTTCTTC	CASSLTRESEQFF	TRBV7-3	TRBJ2-1	NA	NA
TGTGCCAGCAGCTTAGGGTCTACAGGGGGCGGTAGGTGGACTGAAGCTTTCTTT	CASSLGSTGGGRWTEAFF	TRBV7-2	TRBJ1-1	NA	TRBD1
TGCGCCAGCAGCCAAGAGACTAGCGGGACTATGATGGTAGCCAAAAACATTCAGTACTTC	CASSQETSGTMMVAKNIQYF	TRBV4-3	TRBJ2-4	NA	TRBD2
TGTGCCTGGAGTGTGGGGCACCAGAATCAGCCCCAGCATTTT	CAWSVGHQNQPQHF	TRBV30	TRBJ1-5	NA	NA
TGTGCCAGCAGCTCTTACACAGATACGCAGTATTTT	CASSSYTDTQYF	TRBV7-6	TRBJ2-3	few	NA
TGCGCCAGCAGCGATCCGACGGGGAACACTGAAGCTTTCTTT	CASSDPTGNTEAFF	TRBV5-1	TRBJ1-1	NA	NA
TGTGCCAGCAGCCCTCCGGGACTAGCGGGGGGGCGGGAGACCCAGTACTTC	CASSPPGLAGGRETQYF	TRBV5-4	TRBJ2-5	NA	TRBD2
TGTGCCAGCAGTATCGGACACCTTGGGGCTTCCTACAATGAGCAGTTCTTC	CASSIGHLGASYNEQFF	TRBV28	TRBJ2-1	NA	NA
TGCGCCAGCAGCTACCACTGGGGACAGGACTACTCCTACGAGCAGTACTTC	CASSYHWGQDYSYEQYF	TRBV5-1	TRBJ2-7	once	TRBD1
TGTGCCAGCAGTTCCTGGACTAGCGGCTACGAGCAGTACTTC	CASSSWTSGYEQYF	TRBV6-5	TRBJ2-7	few	TRBD2
TGTGCCAGCAGCCCTCAGGTGGGGAGGGGGAGCACAGATACGCAGTATTTT	CASSPQVGRGSTDTQYF	TRBV7-2	TRBJ2-3	NA	NA
TGTGCCAGCAGGACCCAGGGGGTGTGGGCGCAGTATTTT	CASRTQGVWAQYF	TRBV28	TRBJ2-3	few	TRBD1
TGTGCCAGCAGCGCCGTGGGAGCGGGGGGAATGGTAGATACGCAGTATTTT	CASSAVGAGGMVDTQYF	TRBV9	TRBJ2-3	NA	TRBD2